The 15 T cell receptor beta chains presented below share a single source sample, sequenced in a study of cytomegalovirus exposure and HLA in healthy donors. PCR amplification relied on 60 Vbeta primers (plus 13 Jbeta primers). Assay used: immunoSEQ multiplex PCR; TCRdb lists only in-frame clones, some missing. The sample records 150,000 to 200,000 clones, around 80% being singletons. Sequencing used PBMCs. Source of these receptors: a man younger than 35 in good health and CMV-seropositive.

This clone was observed a single time. V gene TRBV15 combines with J gene TRBJ2-1; TRBD1 aligns across 9 bases. After removal of 5 bases from V and 0 bases from J, the junction contained 5 bases not matched to a gene. The CDR3 contains 16 residues. CDR1 is LNHNV and CDR2 is YYDKDF in the germline V gene (reference sequence). The CDR3 DNA follows: TGTGCCACCAGCGGAATGGGACAGGGCTCCTACAATGAGCAGTTCTTC. It codes for CATSGMGQGSYNEQFF. Variable domain in full (rest from reference TRBV15 and TRBJ2-1): DAMVIQNPRYQVTQFGKPVTLSCSQTLNHNVMYWYQQKSSQAPKLLFHYYDKDFNNEADTPDNFQSRRPNTSFCFLDIRSPGLGDTAMYLCATSGMGQGSYNEQFFGPGTRLTVL.

In its sample, this clone was seen a few times. The rearrangement joins TRBV18 to TRBJ2-3; maybe TRBD1 (6 bases). The CDR3 extends over 15 amino acids. Germline V gene sequence: CDR1 KGHSH, CDR2 LQKENI. V was pared by 2 bases and J by 3 bases, with 12 bases between. CDR3 amino acids: CASSPSRQVTDTQYF. DNA of the CDR3: TGTGCCAGCTCACCATCACGACAGGTAACAGATACGCAGTATTTT.

The chain has TRBV9 and TRBJ2-1; 8 bases agree with TRBD2. V shed 0 bases and J 6 bases; nucleotides not matched to a gene: 5. This CDR3 comprises 15 residues. Germline V lookup: CDR1 SGDLS, CDR2 YYNGEE. The chain's CDR3 is CASSVEQREFNEQFF. Written as DNA, the CDR3 is TGTGCCAGCAGCGTAGAACAGCGGGAGTTCAATGAGCAGTTCTTC.

V usage is TRBV5-4 and J usage is TRBJ2-1, with TRBD2 as a possible D gene (6 bases). Trimming removed 7 bases from V and 7 bases from J, with 24 bases in between. Germline loops: CDR1 SGHNT, CDR2 YYREEE (reference sequence). The CDR3 covers 16 residues. The CDR3 DNA follows: TGTGCCAGCGGCCTCCGGGTAGTCGGGAGAGGTAATGAGCAGTTCTTC. Translation: CASGLRVVGRGNEQFF.

This clone was seen only a few times. The chain links TRBV29-1 to TRBJ2-1; no reliable D call. Germline lookup yields CDR1 SQVTM and CDR2 ANQGSEA. The CDR3 length is 10 residues. V lost 7 bases and J 12 bases, leaving 13 bases between the germline ends. The CDR3, as DNA: TGCAGCGCCGGCCCAAGCGTGCAGTTCTTC. Translated: CSAGPSVQFF.

Regarding this clone: This same CDR3 is encoded by further DNA sequences in the sample. V gene TRBV7-9 combines with J gene TRBJ2-2; 7 nucleotides line up with TRBD1. J lost 6 bases, V lost 5 bases, and 9 bases had no gene match. Germline loops: CDR1 SEHNR, CDR2 FQNEAQ (reference sequence). This CDR3 spans 15 amino acids. This chain's CDR3 is CASSSNRGSPGELFF. DNA of the CDR3: TGTGCCAGCAGCAGTAACAGGGGAAGCCCCGGGGAGCTGTTTTTT.

This chain connects TRBV30 to TRBJ2-1; 7 bases are a match to TRBD1. The germline V gene has CDR1 GTSNPN and CDR2 SVGIG (reference sequence). CDR3 length: 14 amino acids. V lost 0 bases and J lost 6; bases outside the gene matches: 5. The DNA for the CDR3 is TGTGCCTGGAGTGTGACAGGGAACTTCAATGAGCAGTTCTTC. This sequence encodes CAWSVTGNFNEQFF. Together with reference TRBV30 and TRBJ2-1, the CDR3 gives the full variable domain: SQTIHQWPATLVQPVGSPLSLECTVEGTSNPNLYWYRQAAGRGLQLLFYSVGIGQISSEVPQNLSASRPQDRQFILSSKKLLLSDSGFYLCAWSVTGNFNEQFFGPGTRLTVL.

CDR3 nucleotides: TGTGCCAGCACCCTGGGAGGGATTCGTGGCTACACCTTC. Translating it yields CASTLGGIRGYTF. This sequence joins TRBV5-4 and TRBJ1-2; D not resolved. Looked up from germline, CDR1 is SGHNT and CDR2 is YYREEE (reference sequence). V lost 6 bases, J lost 7 bases, and 16 bases lay in between. CDR3 length equals 13 residues.

As regards this clone: One end of the junction varies from germline; a read error may be responsible. The rearrangement uses TRBV5-4 and TRBJ2-1; D is unclear. In germline, CDR1 is SGHNT, CDR2 YYREEE (reference sequence). The CDR3 contains 16 residues. The CDR3 loop reads CARSPEIAYASDEQFF. The CDR3 nucleotides read TGTGCCCGCAGCCCGGAGATAGCCTACGCGAGCGATGAGCAGTTCTTC.

The rearrangement uses TRBV18 and TRBJ1-2, with 7 bases aligning to TRBD1. CDR3 length equals 13 residues. Germline-derived CDR1 and CDR2 are KGHSH and LQKENI. Losses at the gene ends were 3 bases for V and 4 bases for J; bases not matched to a gene: 2. The CDR3 DNA reads as TGTGCCAGCTCACCCCGGGACAGCTATGGCTACACCTTC. It specifies CASSPRDSYGYTF.

This clone was picked up one time. The chain has TRBV15 and TRBJ1-2; 7 bases are shared with TRBD1. CDR3 size: 15 residues. CDR1 is LNHNV, CDR2 YYDKDF, per germline (reference sequence). The junction had 9 bases not matched to a gene; V was cut back by 4 bases and J by 4 bases. The DNA for the CDR3 is TGTGCCACCAGCACAGACAGGGATGCAGGCTATGGCTACACCTTC. Translated: CATSTDRDAGYGYTF.

The CDR3: CSVMKRGGYQETQYF. CDR3 bases: TGCAGCGTCATGAAACGCGGGGGGTACCAAGAGACCCAGTACTTC. The gene calls are TRBV29-1 and TRBJ2-5, with 8 bases lining up with TRBD2. In germline, CDR1 is SQVTM, CDR2 ANQGSEA. The CDR3 runs 15 residues. Trimming at V came to 6 bases and at J to 0 bases, leaving 9 bases not matched to a gene.

The chain joins TRBV6-5 to TRBJ2-5; 11 bases match TRBD2. J gave up 5 bases and V 6 bases, and 8 bases lay outside the gene matches. Germline V gene lookup returns CDR1 MNHEY and CDR2 SVGAGI. The CDR3 is 15 residues long. The CDR3 here is CASRQLAGARETQYF. CDR3 DNA: TGTGCCAGCAGGCAACTAGCGGGAGCACGTGAGACCCAGTACTTC.

V gene TRBV7-9 combines with J gene TRBJ1-1; D is undetermined. V was clipped by 5 bases and J by 10 bases, with 11 bases between them. The CDR3 totals 11 residues. Looked up from germline, CDR1 is SEHNR and CDR2 is FQNEAQ (reference sequence). The CDR3 spells CASSPGVSAFF. CDR3 in DNA: TGTGCCAGCAGCCCCGGGGTTTCAGCTTTCTTT.

This chain links TRBV7-3 with TRBJ2-1, with 9 bases lining up with TRBD2. This CDR3 spans 16 amino acids. The germline CDR1 and CDR2 sequences are SGHTA and FQGTGA. Trimming took 6 bases from V and 0 from J; bases not matched to a gene: 6. The CDR3 protein is CASRGSSGSSYNEQFF. Here the CDR3 DNA reads TGTGCCAGCAGGGGAAGTAGCGGGAGCTCCTACAATGAGCAGTTCTTC.